Listed below are T cell receptor beta chains from one sample, sequenced in a study of Ad26.COV2.S vaccination and SARS-CoV-2 variants. Only in-frame clones appear in the TCRdb table, and some are missing; sequencing was by immunoSEQ multiplex PCR. Of about 480,000 clones listed, roughly 85% are singletons. Material: peripheral blood, obtained in a trial of Ad26.COV2.S vaccine versus placebo. Receptors originate from a person aged 18-60 years who received the Ad26.COV2.S COVID-19 vaccine or a placebo. Both conserved end residues are trimmed from each CDR3. A D gene is named only where the DNA matches it firmly.

cdr3_aa | cdr3_length | v_call | d_call | j_call
ASSIRVHEQF | 10 | TRBV19 | . | TRBJ2-1
ASSVERDSYYGYT | 13 | TRBV9 | TRBD1 | TRBJ1-2
ASSLVGTGGTDTQY | 14 | TRBV7-2 | TRBD1 | TRBJ2-3
ASSPPPGQKETQY | 13 | TRBV5-4 | TRBD1 | TRBJ2-5
ASRSGQSSYEQY | 12 | TRBV7-3 | . | TRBJ2-7
ASSLRRGGKTQY | 12 | TRBV11-2 | . | TRBJ2-5
ASSTTSGPYEQY | 12 | TRBV19 | TRBD2 | TRBJ2-7
ASSLLAGTRSYEQY | 14 | TRBV7-2 | . | TRBJ2-7
ASRNSGILTGELF | 13 | TRBV19 | TRBD2 | TRBJ2-2
ASSGGRDGYT | 10 | TRBV21-1 | . | TRBJ1-2
ASSLLAGPSYEQY | 13 | TRBV28 | TRBD2 | TRBJ2-7
ASRDDGTYTEAF | 12 | TRBV19 | . | TRBJ1-1
ASRGYEQY | 8 | TRBV2 | . | TRBJ2-7
ASTAFWDFGSEQF | 13 | TRBV27 | . | TRBJ2-1
ASSLFPSGNTIY | 12 | TRBV7-8 | . | TRBJ1-3
ASSLQGYSQPQH | 12 | TRBV7-9 | TRBD1 | TRBJ1-5
ASSGGGLEQF | 10 | TRBV10-2 | . | TRBJ2-1
AWTKSSGEMHGYT | 13 | TRBV30 | . | TRBJ1-2
AWSSAERSSEQY | 12 | TRBV30 | . | TRBJ2-7